The rows below give T cell receptor beta chains drawn from one sample of a study of cytomegalovirus exposure and HLA in healthy donors. The repertoire was sequenced with immunoSEQ multiplex PCR; TCRdb's copy has only in-frame clones and lacks some. The data show approximately 130,000 clones, 65% to 90% seen once. The material sequenced was PBMCs. Receptor source: a man younger than 30 in good health and CMV-seronegative. Each CDR3 is given with its conserved first and last residue. Each record gives: clone size, D gene, J gene, V gene, CDR3 DNA, CDR3 protein. D genes are given only for firm matches. Size tells how often a clone was seen (once, few, many) or the class of an expanded clone, and some rows leave it out.

size: -
D: -
J: TRBJ1-1
V: TRBV18
DNA: TGTGCCAGCTCACCACTGGGTGAGGTAACTGAAGCTTTCTTT
CDR3: CASSPLGEVTEAFF

size: -
D: -
J: TRBJ2-1
V: TRBV6-6
DNA: TGTGCCAGCAGCCGACTTTCGACTTACAATGAGCAGTTCTTC
CDR3: CASSRLSTYNEQFF

size: -
D: -
J: TRBJ1-1
V: TRBV11-2
DNA: TGTGCCAGCAGCTTAGGGGTAGGGGCTGAAGCTTTCTTT
CDR3: CASSLGVGAEAFF

size: -
D: -
J: TRBJ1-1
V: TRBV29-1
DNA: TGCAGCGTTTTGAAAACAGGGATGAACACTGAAGCTTTCTTT
CDR3: CSVLKTGMNTEAFF

size: -
D: -
J: TRBJ1-2
V: TRBV7-2
DNA: TGTGCCAGCAGCCTAGGCGTGACAGGCTCCTATGGCTACACCTTC
CDR3: CASSLGVTGSYGYTF

size: -
D: -
J: TRBJ2-7
V: TRBV28
DNA: TGTGCCAGCAGTTCACTACAGGGTCTCTACGAGCAGTACTTC
CDR3: CASSSLQGLYEQYF

size: -
D: -
J: TRBJ1-5
V: TRBV6-1
DNA: TGTGCCAGCAGTGAAGCCGACAGCCCCAGTCAGCCCCAGCATTTT
CDR3: CASSEADSPSQPQHF

size: -
D: -
J: TRBJ1-1
V: TRBV28
DNA: TGTGCCAGCATTGGGGGGGGTGGCACTGAAGCTTTCTTT
CDR3: CASIGGGGTEAFF

size: -
D: TRBD2
J: TRBJ2-7
V: TRBV29-1
DNA: TGCAGCGTTGAGGGAGGGAACTCCTACGAGCAGTACTTC
CDR3: CSVEGGNSYEQYF

size: -
D: -
J: TRBJ1-3
V: TRBV5-1
DNA: TGCGCCAGCAGCTGGGGAGTGGGGGGTTCGTCTGGAAACACCATATATTTT
CDR3: CASSWGVGGSSGNTIYF

size: once
D: TRBD1
J: TRBJ2-7
V: TRBV12-5
DNA: TGTGCTAGTGGCAGGGGGTATTACGAGCAGTACTTC
CDR3: CASGRGYYEQYF

size: -
D: TRBD1
J: TRBJ1-4
V: TRBV20-1
DNA: TGCAGTGCTAGGGACAGGGAAAAACTGTTTTTT
CDR3: CSARDREKLFF

size: -
D: -
J: TRBJ2-1
V: TRBV18
DNA: TGTGCCAGCTCACCACGCGTCTCCAATGAGCAGTTCTTC
CDR3: CASSPRVSNEQFF

size: -
D: -
J: TRBJ1-2
V: TRBV27
DNA: TGTGCCAGCAGTCCCCCGGGCGGGGGCTATATCTATGGCTACACCTTC
CDR3: CASSPPGGGYIYGYTF

size: -
D: TRBD1
J: TRBJ2-2
V: TRBV7-7
DNA: TGTGCCAGCAGTCGAGGACAGGGGATGGTAGGGGAGCTGTTTTTT
CDR3: CASSRGQGMVGELFF

size: once
D: -
J: TRBJ1-2
V: TRBV9
DNA: TGTGCCAGCACCCTAGGGGTGGGTTCCTATGGCTACACCTTC
CDR3: CASTLGVGSYGYTF

size: -
D: TRBD1
J: TRBJ2-7
V: TRBV28
DNA: TGTGCCAGCAGACCGACAGGGTCCTCCTACGAGCAGTACTTC
CDR3: CASRPTGSSYEQYF

size: -
D: -
J: TRBJ2-1
V: TRBV6-5
DNA: TGTGCCAGCAGTTCCCCCTCGTTCTCTAATCCCAATGAGCAGTTCTTC
CDR3: CASSSPSFSNPNEQFF

size: -
D: -
J: TRBJ1-4
V: TRBV7-8
DNA: TGTGCCAGCAGGGGACTGAACCGTAATGAAAAACTGTTTTTT
CDR3: CASRGLNRNEKLFF

size: -
D: TRBD1
J: TRBJ2-1
V: TRBV6-6
DNA: TGTGCCAGCTTGCCGGGACAGGAGAACCGGGGGGAGCAGTTCTTC
CDR3: CASLPGQENRGEQFF

size: -
D: -
J: TRBJ2-7
V: TRBV6-4
DNA: TGTGCCAGCAGTGACCGGACTAAAGGCTGGTACTTC
CDR3: CASSDRTKGWYF

size: -
D: -
J: TRBJ1-2
V: TRBV30
DNA: TGTGCCTGGAGCCCTACAGGGTTCTATGGCTACACCTTC
CDR3: CAWSPTGFYGYTF

size: few
D: -
J: TRBJ1-1
V: TRBV9
DNA: TGTGCCAGCAGCGTAGCGGTGAACACTGAAGCTTTCTTT
CDR3: CASSVAVNTEAFF

size: -
D: TRBD2
J: TRBJ2-7
V: TRBV5-1
DNA: TGCGCCAGCAGGTATAGACTAGCGGGGGGTTACGAGCAGTACTTC
CDR3: CASRYRLAGGYEQYF

size: -
D: -
J: TRBJ1-5
V: TRBV9
DNA: TGTGCCAGCAGCGTAGATGGTCAGAATCAGCCCCAGCATTTT
CDR3: CASSVDGQNQPQHF

size: few
D: -
J: TRBJ1-5
V: TRBV10-3
DNA: TGTGCCATCAGTGAACGGCGGTCGAATCAGCCCCAGCATTTT
CDR3: CAISERRSNQPQHF

size: -
D: -
J: TRBJ1-2
V: TRBV5-5
DNA: TGTGCCAGCAGCAACCCGGGGAAAGGAGGGAATGTCTATGGCTACACCTTC
CDR3: CASSNPGKGGNVYGYTF

size: -
D: -
J: TRBJ2-7
V: TRBV19
DNA: TGTGCCAGTAGTATCCGGGGGAGTTTTTACTACGAGCAGTACTTC
CDR3: CASSIRGSFYYEQYF

size: -
D: -
J: TRBJ2-1
V: TRBV6-5
DNA: TGTGCCACCCTGTCGGCGGACAATGAGCAGTTCTTC
CDR3: CATLSADNEQFF

size: -
D: TRBD1
J: TRBJ1-2
V: TRBV6-6
DNA: TGTGCCACCCTTCCGGGACAGAGCTATGGCTACACCTTC
CDR3: CATLPGQSYGYTF

size: -
D: -
J: TRBJ2-7
V: TRBV7-9
DNA: TGTGCCAGCATGGGACATGAGTTCTACGAGCAGTACTTC
CDR3: CASMGHEFYEQYF

size: -
D: -
J: TRBJ1-2
V: TRBV5-1
DNA: TGCGCCAGCAGCTTGAGAGCGGGGGCCGGTAACTATGGCTACACCTTC
CDR3: CASSLRAGAGNYGYTF

size: -
D: -
J: TRBJ2-3
V: TRBV11-2
DNA: TGTGCCAGCAGATCAGGGGGCACAGATACGCAGTATTTT
CDR3: CASRSGGTDTQYF

size: -
D: -
J: TRBJ2-1
V: TRBV12-2
DNA: TGTGCAAGTCGCTCGTGCAAGCGGGGGGACACCTACAATGAGCAGTTCTTC
CDR3: CASRSCKRGDTYNEQFF

size: -
D: -
J: TRBJ1-6
V: TRBV5-1
DNA: TGCGCCAGCAGCCGAGAGAGCTCCTATAATTCACCCCTCCACTTT
CDR3: CASSRESSYNSPLHF

size: -
D: TRBD2
J: TRBJ2-3
V: TRBV4-2
DNA: TGTGCCAGCAGCCACCCCCGTAGTAGCGGGGGGGACACAGATACGCAGTATTTT
CDR3: CASSHPRSSGGDTDTQYF

size: -
D: -
J: TRBJ1-5
V: TRBV6-6
DNA: TGTGCCAGCATGACTCTTGCCGGGAACCAGCATTTT
CDR3: CASMTLAGNQHF

size: -
D: -
J: TRBJ1-2
V: TRBV11-2
DNA: TGTGCCAGCAGCCCCCGTGGAGGGGCGCTTCCTCGTGGCTACACCTTC
CDR3: CASSPRGGALPRGYTF